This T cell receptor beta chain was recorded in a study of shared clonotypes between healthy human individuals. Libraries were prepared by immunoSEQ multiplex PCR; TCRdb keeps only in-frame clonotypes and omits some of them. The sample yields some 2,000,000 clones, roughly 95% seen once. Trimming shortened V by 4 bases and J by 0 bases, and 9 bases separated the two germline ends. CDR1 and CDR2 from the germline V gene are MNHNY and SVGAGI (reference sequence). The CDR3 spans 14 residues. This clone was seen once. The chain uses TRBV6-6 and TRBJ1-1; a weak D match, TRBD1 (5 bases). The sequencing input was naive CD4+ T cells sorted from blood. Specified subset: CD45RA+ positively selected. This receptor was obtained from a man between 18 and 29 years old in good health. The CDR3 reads CASSWGIMNTEAFF. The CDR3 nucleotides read TGTGCCAGCAGTTGGGGGATTATGAACACTGAAGCTTTCTTT.